This record looks at one T cell receptor beta chain sequence and its context. This receptor's antigen is unknown. Base qualities are missing; no much larger clone stands one base away. Set within a cohort of healthcare workers in London, UK, this nested case-control study involved weekly PCR testing of nasopharyngeal swabs along with blood sampling. Between 23 and 31 March 2020, the week of the UK lockdown, healthcare workers were enrolled and then followed up weekly for as long as 16 weeks. The library relied on 5' RACE. The sample was run on a NextSeq 500. In the TCR library protocol, unique molecular identifiers were attached to individual cDNA molecules to correct for PCR bias and sequencing error. Both TCR alpha and beta chains were sequenced, and tight co-correlation was observed between alpha and beta sequence abundances in each sample. Per the authors' processing: Decombinator V4 was used to annotate the V gene, J gene and CDR3 of the TCR sequences. TCRs were defined as expanded if a significant change between any two time points was detected under a Poisson model with p below 0.0001. Abundances of TCRs were expressed as counts per million after normalisation to the total number of TCRs sequenced in each sample. MAIT TCRs were defined by TRAV1-2 paired with TRAJ12, TRAJ20 or TRAJ33, and iNKT TCRs by TRAV10 paired with TRAJ18. VDJdb, accessed 1 November 2021, was searched for CMV, EBV and SARS-CoV-2 annotated TCRs, with TCRs annotated for multiple antigens excluded. Starting from the raw public reads, TCRdb applied fastp trimming at Q25, assembled clones with MiXCR and retained in-frame beta chains. Identical CDR3 protein sequences are pooled into one entry, listed with their most common genes and DNA. The V and J calls and clone size are TCRdb's, not the authors'. The sample table holds 80,000 or so distinct CDR3 sequences, of which 11% to 15% were seen once. The leading ten clones occupy around 3.3% of the sample.

The data were taken from a study of early T cells in non-severe SARS-CoV-2 infection (dated by TCRdb to the early 2020s). With respect to the entire study: TCR sequencing used bulk RNA from unsorted whole blood, so alpha and beta chains could not be paired. The research as a whole found: Matching against VDJdb was skewed toward anti-spike CD8 responses, likely underestimated virus-specific expansions, and missed private and CD4 specificities.

CDR1 and CDR2 are drawn from the germline V gene: SGHVS, FQNEAQ. Including cysteine and phenylalanine, the CDR3 has 13 amino acids. Left in the record is the CDR3 DNA by itself, 39 bases read in frame from the first base. V gives up 6 bases and J gives up 5 bases, and the segment between their germline ends measures 13 bases. The specimen was whole blood. The chain uses TRBV7-8 and TRBJ2-5; the D gene assignment is ambiguous. The source is an adult who was a healthcare worker with PCR-confirmed SARS-CoV-2 infection or an uninfected control (not recorded which). The DNA sequence follows: TGTGCCAGCAGAGAGGACCCGCCGGAGACCCAGTACTTC. Its amino acids are CASREDPPETQYF.